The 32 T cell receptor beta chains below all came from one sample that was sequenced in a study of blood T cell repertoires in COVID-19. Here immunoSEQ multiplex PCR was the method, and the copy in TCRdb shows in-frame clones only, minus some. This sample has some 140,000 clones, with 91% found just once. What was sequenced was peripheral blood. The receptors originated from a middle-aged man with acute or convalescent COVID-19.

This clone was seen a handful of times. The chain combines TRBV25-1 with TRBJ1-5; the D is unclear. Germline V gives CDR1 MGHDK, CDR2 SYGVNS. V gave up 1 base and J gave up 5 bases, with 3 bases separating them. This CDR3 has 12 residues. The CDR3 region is CASSELYQPQHF. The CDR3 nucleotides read TGTGCCAGCAGTGAATTATATCAGCCCCAGCATTTT.

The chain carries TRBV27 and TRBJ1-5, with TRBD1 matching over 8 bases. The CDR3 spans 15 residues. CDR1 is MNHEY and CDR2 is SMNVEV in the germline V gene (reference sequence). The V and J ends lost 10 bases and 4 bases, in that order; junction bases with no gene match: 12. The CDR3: CATRGAGGGNQPQHF. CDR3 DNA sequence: TGTGCCACCAGGGGGGCAGGGGGCGGTAATCAGCCCCAGCATTTT.

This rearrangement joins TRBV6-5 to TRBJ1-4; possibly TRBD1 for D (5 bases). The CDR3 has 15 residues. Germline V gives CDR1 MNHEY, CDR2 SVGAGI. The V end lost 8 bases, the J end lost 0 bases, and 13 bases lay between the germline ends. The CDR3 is CASGARAATNEKLFF. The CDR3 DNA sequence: TGTGCCAGCGGGGCCAGGGCGGCAACTAATGAAAAACTGTTTTTT.

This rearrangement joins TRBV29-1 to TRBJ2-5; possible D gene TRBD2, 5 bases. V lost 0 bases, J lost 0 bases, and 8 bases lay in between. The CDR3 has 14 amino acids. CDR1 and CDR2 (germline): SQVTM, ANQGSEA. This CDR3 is CSVEDGLHQETQYF. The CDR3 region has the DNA TGCAGCGTTGAAGATGGACTCCACCAAGAGACCCAGTACTTC.

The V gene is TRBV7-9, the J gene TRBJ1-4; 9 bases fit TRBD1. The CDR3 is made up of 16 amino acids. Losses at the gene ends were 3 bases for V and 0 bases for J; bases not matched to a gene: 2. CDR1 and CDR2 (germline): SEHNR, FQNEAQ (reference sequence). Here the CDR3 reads CASSLTGGATNEKLFF. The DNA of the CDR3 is TGTGCCAGCAGCTTGACAGGGGGGGCAACTAATGAAAAACTGTTTTTT. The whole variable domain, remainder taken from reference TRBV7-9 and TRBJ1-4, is DTGVSQNPRHKITKRGQNVTFRCDPISEHNRLYWYRQTLGQGPEFLTYFQNEAQLEKSRLLSDRFSAERPKGSFSTLEIQRTEQGDSAMYLCASSLTGGATNEKLFFGSGTQLSVL.

The CDR3 reads CSVDSGSEEQFF. CDR3 coding DNA: TGCAGCGTTGATAGCGGGAGCGAGGAGCAGTTCTTC. This sequence joins TRBV29-1 and TRBJ2-1; 9 bases map to TRBD2. The CDR3 is made up of 12 amino acids. The V and J ends lost 3 bases and 10 bases, in that order; junction bases with no gene match: 4. Germline V gene sequence: CDR1 SQVTM, CDR2 ANQGSEA.

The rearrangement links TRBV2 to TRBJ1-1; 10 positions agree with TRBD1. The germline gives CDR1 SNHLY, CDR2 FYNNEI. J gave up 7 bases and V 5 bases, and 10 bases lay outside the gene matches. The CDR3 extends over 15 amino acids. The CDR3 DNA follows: TGTGCCAGCAGTAAGAGACAGGGGGCTGGGGGTGAAGCTTTCTTT. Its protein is CASSKRQGAGGEAFF.

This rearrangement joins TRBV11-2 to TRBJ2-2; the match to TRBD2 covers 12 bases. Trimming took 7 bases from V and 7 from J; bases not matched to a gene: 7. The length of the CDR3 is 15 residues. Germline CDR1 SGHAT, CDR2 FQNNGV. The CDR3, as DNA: TGTGCCAGCACCAGGACTAGCGGGACTCTCGGGGAGCTGTTTTTT. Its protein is CASTRTSGTLGELFF.

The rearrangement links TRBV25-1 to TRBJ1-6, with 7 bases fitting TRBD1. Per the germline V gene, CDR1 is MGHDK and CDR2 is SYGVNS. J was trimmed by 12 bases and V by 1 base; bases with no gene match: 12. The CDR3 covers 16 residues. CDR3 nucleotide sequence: TGTGCCAGCAGTGAATCAGGACAGGACTACGGGATACCCCTCCACTTT. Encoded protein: CASSESGQDYGIPLHF. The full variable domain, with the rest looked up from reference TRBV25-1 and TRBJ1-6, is EADIYQTPRYLVIGTGKKITLECSQTMGHDKMYWYQQDPGMELHLIHYSYGVNSTEKGDLSSESTVSRIRTEHFPLTLESARPSHTSQYLCASSESGQDYGIPLHFGNGTRLTVT.

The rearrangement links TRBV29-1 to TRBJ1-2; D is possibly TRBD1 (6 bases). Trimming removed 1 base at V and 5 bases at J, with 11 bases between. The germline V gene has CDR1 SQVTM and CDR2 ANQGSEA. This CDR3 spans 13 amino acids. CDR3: CSVEVGRGYGYTF. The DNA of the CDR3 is TGCAGCGTTGAAGTGGGCAGGGGTTATGGCTACACCTTC.

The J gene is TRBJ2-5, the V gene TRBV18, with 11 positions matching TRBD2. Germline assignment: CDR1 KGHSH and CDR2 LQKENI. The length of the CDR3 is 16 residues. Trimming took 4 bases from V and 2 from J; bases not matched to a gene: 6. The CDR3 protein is CASSLTSGGPQETQYF. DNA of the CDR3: TGTGCCAGCTCACTCACTAGCGGGGGTCCGCAAGAGACCCAGTACTTC.

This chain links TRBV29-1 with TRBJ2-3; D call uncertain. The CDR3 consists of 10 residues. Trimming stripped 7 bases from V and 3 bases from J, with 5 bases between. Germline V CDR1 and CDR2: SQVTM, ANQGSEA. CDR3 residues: CSAGTDTQYF. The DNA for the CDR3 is TGCAGCGCCGGGACAGATACGCAGTATTTT.

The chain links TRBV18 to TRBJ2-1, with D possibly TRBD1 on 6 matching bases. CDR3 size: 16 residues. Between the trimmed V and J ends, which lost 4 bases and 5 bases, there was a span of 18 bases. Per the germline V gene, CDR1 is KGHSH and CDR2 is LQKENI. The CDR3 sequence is CASSRWIGDKDNEQFF. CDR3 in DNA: TGTGCCAGCTCACGATGGATAGGGGACAAAGACAATGAGCAGTTCTTC.

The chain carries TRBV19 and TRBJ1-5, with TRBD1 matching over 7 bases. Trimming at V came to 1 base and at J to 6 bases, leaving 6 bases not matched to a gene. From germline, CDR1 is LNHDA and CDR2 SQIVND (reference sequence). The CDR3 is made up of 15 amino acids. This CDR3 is CASSIGQGRGQPQHF. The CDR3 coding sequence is TGTGCCAGTAGTATAGGACAGGGACGGGGTCAGCCCCAGCATTTT. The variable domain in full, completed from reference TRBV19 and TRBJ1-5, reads DGGITQSPKYLFRKEGQNVTLSCEQNLNHDAMYWYRQDPGQGLRLIYYSQIVNDFQKGDIAEGYSVSREKKESFPLTVTSAQKNPTAFYLCASSIGQGRGQPQHFGDGTRLSIL.

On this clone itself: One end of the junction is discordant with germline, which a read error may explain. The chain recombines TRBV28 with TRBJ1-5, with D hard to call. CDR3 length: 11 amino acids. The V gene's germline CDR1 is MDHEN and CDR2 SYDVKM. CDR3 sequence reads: CASSNEWVNYF. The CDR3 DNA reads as TGTGCCAGCAGTAATGAGTGGGTAAACTACTTT. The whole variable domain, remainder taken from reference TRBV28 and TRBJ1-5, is DVKVTQSSRYLVKRTGEKVFLECVQDMDHENMFWYRQDPGLGLRLIYFSYDVKMKEKGDIPEGYSVSREKKERFSLILESASTNQTSMYLCASSNEWVNYFGDGTRLSIL.

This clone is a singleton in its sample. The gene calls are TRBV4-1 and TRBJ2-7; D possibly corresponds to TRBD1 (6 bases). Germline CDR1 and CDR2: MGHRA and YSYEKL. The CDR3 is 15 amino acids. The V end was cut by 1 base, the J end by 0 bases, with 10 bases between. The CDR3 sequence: CASSQGTASSYEQYV. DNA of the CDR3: TGCGCCAGCAGCCAAGGGACAGCCAGCTCCTACGAGCAGTACGTC.

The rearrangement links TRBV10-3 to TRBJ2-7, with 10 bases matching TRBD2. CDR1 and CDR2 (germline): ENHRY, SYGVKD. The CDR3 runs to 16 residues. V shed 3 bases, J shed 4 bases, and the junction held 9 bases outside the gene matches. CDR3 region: CAISDRGSGRKYEQYF. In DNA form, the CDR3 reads TGTGCCATCAGTGACCGAGGTAGCGGGAGGAAATACGAGCAGTACTTC.

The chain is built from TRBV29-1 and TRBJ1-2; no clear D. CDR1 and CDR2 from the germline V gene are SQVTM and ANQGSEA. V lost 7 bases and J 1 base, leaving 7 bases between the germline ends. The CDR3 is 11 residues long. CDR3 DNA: TGCAGCGCTACGGGTAACTATGGCTACACCTTC. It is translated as CSATGNYGYTF.

Written as DNA, the CDR3 is TGTGCCAGTAGTATAACGTACTCGAACACTGAAGCTTTCTTT. Translating gives CASSITYSNTEAFF. The chain joins TRBV19 to TRBJ1-1; D unclear. CDR3 size: 14 residues. Germline lookup yields CDR1 LNHDA and CDR2 SQIVND (reference sequence). V was pared by 2 bases and J by 1 base, with 8 bases between. The whole variable domain, remainder taken from reference TRBV19 and TRBJ1-1, is DGGITQSPKYLFRKEGQNVTLSCEQNLNHDAMYWYRQDPGQGLRLIYYSQIVNDFQKGDIAEGYSVSREKKESFPLTVTSAQKNPTAFYLCASSITYSNTEAFFGQGTRLTVV.

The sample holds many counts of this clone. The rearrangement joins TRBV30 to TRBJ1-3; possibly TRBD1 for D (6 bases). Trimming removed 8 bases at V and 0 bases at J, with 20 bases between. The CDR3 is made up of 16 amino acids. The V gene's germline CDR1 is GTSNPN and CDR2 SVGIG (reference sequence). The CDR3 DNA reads TGTGCCCGCCCTCCACAGGGAAGAGGCTCTGGAAACACCATATATTTT. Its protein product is CARPPQGRGSGNTIYF.

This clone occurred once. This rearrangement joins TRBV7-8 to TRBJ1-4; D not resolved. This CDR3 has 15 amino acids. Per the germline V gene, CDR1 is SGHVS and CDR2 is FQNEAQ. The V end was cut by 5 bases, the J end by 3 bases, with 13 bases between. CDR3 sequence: CASSVEAGPNEKLFF. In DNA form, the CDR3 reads TGTGCCAGCAGCGTAGAGGCGGGTCCTAATGAAAAACTGTTTTTT.

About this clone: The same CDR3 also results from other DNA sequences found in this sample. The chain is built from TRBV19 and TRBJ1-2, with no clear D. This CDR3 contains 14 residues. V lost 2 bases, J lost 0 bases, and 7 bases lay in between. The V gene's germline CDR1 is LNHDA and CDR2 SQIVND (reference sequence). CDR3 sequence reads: CASSITETNYGYTF. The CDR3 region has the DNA TGTGCCAGTAGTATAACTGAAACTAACTATGGCTACACCTTC.

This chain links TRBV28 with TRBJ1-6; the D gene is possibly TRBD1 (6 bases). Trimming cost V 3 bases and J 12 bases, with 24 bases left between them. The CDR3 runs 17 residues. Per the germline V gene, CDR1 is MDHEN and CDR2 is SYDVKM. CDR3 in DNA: TGTGCCAGCAGTTTCCTCTCTTTACAGGGTGGTTCAAAACCCCTCCACTTT. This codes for CASSFLSLQGGSKPLHF.

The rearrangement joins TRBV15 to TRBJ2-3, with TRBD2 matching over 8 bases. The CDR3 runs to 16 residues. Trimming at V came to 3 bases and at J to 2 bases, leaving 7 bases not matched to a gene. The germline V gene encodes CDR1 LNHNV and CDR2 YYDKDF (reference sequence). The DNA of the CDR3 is TGTGCCACCAGCAGGGCACTAGCGGATCACACAGATACGCAGTATTTT. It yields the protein CATSRALADHTDTQYF.

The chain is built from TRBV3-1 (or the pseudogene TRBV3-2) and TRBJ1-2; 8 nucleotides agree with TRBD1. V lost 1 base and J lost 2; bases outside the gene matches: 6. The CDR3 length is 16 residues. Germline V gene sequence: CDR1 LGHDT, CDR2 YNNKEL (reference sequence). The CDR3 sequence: CASSQGIQGANYGYTF. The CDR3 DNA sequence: TGTGCCAGCAGCCAAGGGATTCAGGGGGCCAACTATGGCTACACCTTC.

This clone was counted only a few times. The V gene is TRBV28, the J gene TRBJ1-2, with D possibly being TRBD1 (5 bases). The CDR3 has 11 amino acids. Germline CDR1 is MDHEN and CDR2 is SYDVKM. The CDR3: CVAGPDYGYTF. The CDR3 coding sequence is TGTGTAGCGGGGCCGGACTATGGCTACACCTTC.

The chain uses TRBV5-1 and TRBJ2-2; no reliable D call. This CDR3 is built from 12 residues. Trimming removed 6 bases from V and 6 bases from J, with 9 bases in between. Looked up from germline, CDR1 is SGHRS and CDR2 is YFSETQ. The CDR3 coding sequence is TGCGCCAGCAACTCGGTCCCCGGGGAGCTGTTTTTT. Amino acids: CASNSVPGELFF.

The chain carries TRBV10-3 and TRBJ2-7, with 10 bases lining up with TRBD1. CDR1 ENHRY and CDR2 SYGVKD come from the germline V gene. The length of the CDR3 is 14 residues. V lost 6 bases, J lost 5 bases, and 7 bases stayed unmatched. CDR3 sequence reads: CAISPGQGINEQYV. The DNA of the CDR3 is TGTGCCATCAGCCCGGGACAGGGGATCAACGAGCAGTACGTC.

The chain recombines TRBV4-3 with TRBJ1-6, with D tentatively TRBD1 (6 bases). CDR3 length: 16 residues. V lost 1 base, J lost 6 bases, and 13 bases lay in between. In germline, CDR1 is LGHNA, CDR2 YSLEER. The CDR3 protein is CASSQATGTSNSPLHF. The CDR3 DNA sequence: TGCGCCAGCAGCCAAGCAACCGGGACAAGTAATTCACCCCTCCACTTT.

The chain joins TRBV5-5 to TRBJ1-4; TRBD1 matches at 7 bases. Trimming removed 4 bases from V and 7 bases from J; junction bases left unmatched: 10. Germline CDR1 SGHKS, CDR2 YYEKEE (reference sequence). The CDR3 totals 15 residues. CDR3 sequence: CASSTFSGGGEKLFF. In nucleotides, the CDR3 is TGTGCCAGCAGCACATTCTCAGGGGGAGGTGAAAAACTGTTTTTT.

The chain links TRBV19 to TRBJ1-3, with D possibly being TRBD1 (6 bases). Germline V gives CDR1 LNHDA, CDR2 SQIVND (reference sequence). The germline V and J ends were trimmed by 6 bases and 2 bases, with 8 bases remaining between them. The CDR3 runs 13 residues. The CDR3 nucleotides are TGTGCCAGTAGCCCAGGGGCTGGAAACACCATATATTTT. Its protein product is CASSPGAGNTIYF.

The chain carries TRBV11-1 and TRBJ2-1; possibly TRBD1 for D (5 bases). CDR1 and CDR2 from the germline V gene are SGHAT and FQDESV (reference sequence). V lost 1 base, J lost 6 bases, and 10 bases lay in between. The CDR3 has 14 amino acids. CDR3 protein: CASSLEQESNEQFF. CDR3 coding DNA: TGTGCCAGCAGCTTAGAACAGGAAAGCAATGAGCAGTTCTTC.